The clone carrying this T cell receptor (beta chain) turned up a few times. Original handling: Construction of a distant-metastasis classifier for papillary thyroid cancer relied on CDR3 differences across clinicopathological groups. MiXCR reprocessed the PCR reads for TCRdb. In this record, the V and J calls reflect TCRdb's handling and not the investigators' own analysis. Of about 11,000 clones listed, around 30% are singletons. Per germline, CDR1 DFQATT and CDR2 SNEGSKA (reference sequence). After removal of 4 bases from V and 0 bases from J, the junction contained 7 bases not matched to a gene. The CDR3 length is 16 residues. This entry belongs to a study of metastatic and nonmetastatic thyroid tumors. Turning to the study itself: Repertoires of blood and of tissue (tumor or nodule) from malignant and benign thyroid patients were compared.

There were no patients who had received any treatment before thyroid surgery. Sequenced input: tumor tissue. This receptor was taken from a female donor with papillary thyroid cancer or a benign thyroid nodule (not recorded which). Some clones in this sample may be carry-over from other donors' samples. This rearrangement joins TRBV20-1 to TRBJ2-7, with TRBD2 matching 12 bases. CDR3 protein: CSAKTSGGRFSYEQYF. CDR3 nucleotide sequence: TGCAGTGCTAAGACTAGCGGGGGCCGTTTCTCCTACGAGCAGTACTTC.